These 7 T cell receptor beta chains originate from one sample sequenced in a study of blood T cell repertoires in COVID-19. Data came from immunoSEQ multiplex PCR; TCRdb stores just in-frame clones and leaves some out. The table has fewer than 110,000 clones, 84% seen once. The sequencing sample was made of peripheral blood. Every receptor here comes from a human donor in a cohort sampled during active COVID-19.

Written as DNA, the CDR3 is TGTGCCAGCAGTGACGTCGGGACAGGGGTGTACGAGCAGTACGTC. Its protein is CASSDVGTGVYEQYV. This rearrangement joins TRBV6-4 to TRBJ2-7; 10 bases agree with TRBD1. The V gene's germline CDR1 is MRHNA and CDR2 SNTAGT. V lost 2 bases and J lost 4; bases outside the gene matches: 5. The CDR3 length is 15 residues.

The rearrangement uses TRBV20-1 and TRBJ2-2; D gene unclear. Trimming took off 3 bases at V and 9 bases at J, with 8 bases between the two ends. The CDR3 covers 11 residues. CDR1 and CDR2 from the germline V gene are DFQATT and SNEGSKA (reference sequence). The chain's CDR3 is CSARTAWELFF. The CDR3 DNA reads as TGCAGTGCTAGGACTGCCTGGGAGCTGTTTTTT.

At least ten counts were recorded for this clone. V and J are TRBV28 and TRBJ1-5, with D unresolved. Germline assignment: CDR1 MDHEN and CDR2 SYDVKM. V shed 6 bases and J shed 0 bases, with 12 bases lying between them. The CDR3 extends over 15 amino acids. As DNA, the CDR3 is TGTGCCAGCAGGATTGCATGGAGTAGCAATCAGCCCCAGCATTTT. It translates to CASRIAWSSNQPQHF.

The J gene is TRBJ1-2, the V gene TRBV29-1, with D maybe TRBD1 (6 bases). This CDR3 comprises 12 residues. V lost 1 base to trimming and J lost 8 bases, with 11 bases between them. Germline values: CDR1 SQVTM, CDR2 ANQGSEA. The CDR3 DNA is TGCAGCGTTGAAGGGGGGCTCGGGGGCTACACCTTC. Translating gives CSVEGGLGGYTF.

This chain joins TRBV2 and TRBJ1-1, with D perhaps TRBD1 (5 bases). Trimming cost V 4 bases and J 4 bases, with 16 bases left between them. The germline V gene encodes CDR1 SNHLY and CDR2 FYNNEI. The CDR3 is 15 amino acids. For the CDR3, the DNA is TGTGCCAGCAGTGTGTTGGGGGGGACTGGCACTGAAGCTTTCTTT. This gives the protein CASSVLGGTGTEAFF.

V usage is TRBV4-3 and J usage is TRBJ2-5; TRBD2 aligns across 10 bases. Per the germline V gene, CDR1 is LGHNA and CDR2 is YSLEER. V lost 1 base and J lost 4; bases outside the gene matches: 6. The CDR3 spans 16 residues. The CDR3 protein is CASSQAWASGRETQYF. DNA for the CDR3: TGCGCCAGCAGCCAAGCCTGGGCTAGCGGGAGAGAGACCCAGTACTTC.

This clone was seen a single time. This chain uses TRBV18 with TRBJ2-7, with D perhaps matching TRBD1 (6 bases). From germline, CDR1 is KGHSH and CDR2 LQKENI. Trimming shortened V by 8 bases and J by 2 bases, and 13 bases separated the two germline ends. CDR3 length: 13 amino acids. CDR3 in DNA: TGTGCCAGCGGAACACAGGGAACCTACGAGCAGTACTTC. Amino acids: CASGTQGTYEQYF.